The clone carrying this T cell receptor (beta chain) was picked up a small number of times. Its antigen is as yet unknown. The CDR3 has 16 residues. V lost 1 base to trimming and J lost 3 bases; unmatched junction nucleotides: 5. From germline, CDR1 is SGHTA and CDR2 FQGTGA. TCRdb called the reads again in MiXCR, with one record for every CDR3 protein. The sample consists of roughly 310,000 distinct CDR3 sequences, about 29% of them appearing once. The data originate from a study of T cell repertoires in cytomegalovirus infection. Study information: TCR beta signatures that were public indicated CMV infection and matching HLA type.

Study outcomes and limitations: People with CMV and the relevant HLA were identified by cumulative public TCR beta family frequency.

The chain has TRBV7-3 and TRBJ2-2; TRBD2 agrees at 7 bases. Material: cultured PBMCs, obtained from culture after CMV antigen stimulation. The source of this sequence is a human donor in good health (CMV status not recorded). Some clones in this sample may be carry-over from other donors' samples. CDR3 nucleotide sequence: TGTGCCAGCAGCTTAAATCGTGGGGGGGACACCGGGGAGCTGTTTTTT. It codes for CASSLNRGGDTGELFF.